These 24 T cell receptor beta chains were sequenced from one sample in a study of T-cell reconstitution after alpha-beta-depleted transplantation in children. Unique molecular identifiers tagged the TCRbeta library. MiXCR, applied by TCRdb to the PCR reads, yields one record per CDR3 protein. The table shows roughly 570,000 distinct CDR3 sequences, with over 25% occurring only once. The material sequenced was PBMCs, taken before TCRalphabeta/CD19-depleted stem cell transplant. The origin of the receptors is a boy less than two years old with Wiskott-Aldrich syndrome, due to receive a stem cell transplant.

This clonotype has just a few counts. The V gene is TRBV29-1, the J gene TRBJ2-5, with D hard to call. The CDR3 covers 13 residues. Germline V gene data show CDR1 as SQVTM and CDR2 as ANQGSEA. Trimming removed 7 bases at V and 4 bases at J, with 16 bases between. CDR3 in amino acids: CSAAVGMGETQYF. The CDR3 DNA follows: TGCAGCGCCGCCGTAGGGATGGGAGAGACCCAGTACTTC.

This clonotype has only a few counts. In DNA form, the CDR3 reads TGTGCCAGCAGCTCACTAGCGGGAGGGGGTACGCAGTATTTT. It yields the protein CASSSLAGGGTQYF. This chain joins TRBV11-2 and TRBJ2-3; TRBD2 aligns across 13 bases. With V trimmed by 4 bases and J by 8 bases, 3 bases remained unmatched. Germline V gene lookup returns CDR1 SGHAT and CDR2 FQNNGV. There are 14 residues in the CDR3. The complete variable domain, with remaining parts taken from reference TRBV11-2 and TRBJ2-3, reads EAGVAQSPRYKIIEKRQSVAFWCNPISGHATLYWYQQILGQGPKLLIQFQNNGVVDDSQLPKDRFSAERLKGVDSTLKIQPAKLEDSAVYLCASSSLAGGGTQYFGPGTRLTVL.

This clonotype was seen more than once but under ten times. The gene calls are TRBV5-1 and TRBJ2-7; D perhaps matches TRBD1 (5 bases). The CDR3 is 15 residues long. CDR1 is SGHRS and CDR2 is YFSETQ in the germline V gene. The V and J ends lost 0 bases and 7 bases respectively, with 17 bases between them. CDR3 nucleotides: TGCGCCAGCAGCTTGGAAACTGGACAAGCCTGGGAGCAGTACTTC. It specifies CASSLETGQAWEQYF.

This clonotype was seen a handful of times. The V gene is TRBV20-1, the J gene TRBJ1-1; D gene uncertain. Trimming stripped 3 bases from V and 3 bases from J, with 8 bases between. This CDR3 contains 12 residues. The germline gives CDR1 DFQATT, CDR2 SNEGSKA (reference sequence). The CDR3 loop is CSASPGYTEAFF. The DNA for the CDR3 is TGCAGTGCTAGCCCCGGGTACACTGAAGCTTTCTTT.

The gene calls are TRBV5-1 and TRBJ2-5; TRBD1 matches at 7 bases. CDR3 size: 16 residues. Per germline, CDR1 SGHRS and CDR2 YFSETQ. The ends lost 1 base at V and 5 bases at J; junction bases unmatched: 11. The CDR3 nucleotides read TGCGCCAGCAGCTTGCAGGACAGGAAAAGTGGTGAGACCCAGTACTTC. This sequence encodes CASSLQDRKSGETQYF.

The gene calls are TRBV10-3 and TRBJ1-1, with 7 bases matching TRBD1. From germline, CDR1 is ENHRY and CDR2 SYGVKD. The CDR3 sequence is 14 residues long. The V and J ends lost 1 base and 6 bases, in that order; junction bases with no gene match: 5. The CDR3 sequence: CAISELQGVAEAFF. DNA for the CDR3: TGTGCCATCAGTGAGTTGCAGGGGGTCGCTGAAGCTTTCTTT.

This clonotype was picked up a small number of times. The gene calls are TRBV4-1 and TRBJ2-1; D possibly uses TRBD1 or TRBD2 (5 bases each). The CDR3 is 13 amino acids. Germline V gene sequence: CDR1 MGHRA, CDR2 YSYEKL. V was trimmed by 3 bases and J by 10 bases, leaving 13 bases between them. CDR3 protein: CASSQGESREQFF. The CDR3 region has the DNA TGCGCCAGCAGCCAGGGGGAGTCTCGAGAGCAGTTCTTC.

This clonotype occurred a few times. The chain is built from TRBV27 and TRBJ2-7, with 11 positions matching TRBD2. The V segment lost 1 base and the J segment 5 bases; nucleotides outside the gene matches: 4. Germline V gives CDR1 MNHEY, CDR2 SMNVEV (reference sequence). The length of the CDR3 is 15 residues. This CDR3 is CASSLFSGRDNEQYF. CDR3 in DNA: TGTGCCAGCAGTTTATTTAGCGGGAGGGATAACGAGCAGTACTTC.

This clonotype has a handful of counts. The chain joins TRBV12-3 or TRBV12-4 to TRBJ2-2, with D perhaps TRBD2 (5 bases). The germline V and J ends were trimmed by 5 bases and 6 bases, with 10 bases remaining between them. The CDR3 extends over 13 amino acids. Here the CDR3 reads CASSLFGAGELFF. The CDR3 coding sequence is TGTGCCAGCAGTCTCTTCGGGGCCGGGGAGCTGTTTTTT.

A few counts support this clonotype. The V and J genes are TRBV20-1 and TRBJ2-3, with 11 bases aligning to TRBD2. Germline CDR1 is DFQATT and CDR2 is SNEGSKA (reference sequence). The CDR3 runs 16 residues. J lost 2 bases, V lost 3 bases, and 7 bases had no gene match. This CDR3 reads CSASPVSGRDTDTQYF. CDR3 DNA sequence: TGCAGTGCTAGTCCTGTTAGCGGGAGGGACACAGATACGCAGTATTTT.

This rearrangement joins TRBV12-3 or TRBV12-4 to TRBJ1-1; 8 nucleotides agree with TRBD1. The CDR3 consists of 16 residues. V shed 7 bases and J 5 bases; nucleotides not matched to a gene: 15. The CDR3 DNA follows: TGTGCCAGCACCACAGGGCAGGGGGCCTCGGGGACTGAAGCTTTCTTT. Encoded protein: CASTTGQGASGTEAFF.

There are a few counts of this clonotype. The chain employs TRBV20-1 and TRBJ2-7; a weak D match, TRBD2 (5 bases). Trimming stripped 2 bases from V and 3 bases from J, with 11 bases between. The germline gives CDR1 DFQATT, CDR2 SNEGSKA (reference sequence). The CDR3 is made up of 13 amino acids. The CDR3 DNA reads as TGCAGTGCTAGATGGCTAGCAGACTACGAGCAGTACTTC. Translation gives CSARWLADYEQYF.

The rearrangement links TRBV11-2 to TRBJ2-1, with 9 bases fitting TRBD2. The V and J ends lost 4 bases and 9 bases, in that order; junction bases with no gene match: 25. This CDR3 contains 20 residues. The V gene's germline CDR1 is SGHAT and CDR2 FQNNGV. The CDR3 reads CASSSTLTKGLAPVMSEQFF. CDR3 coding DNA: TGTGCCAGCAGCTCGACCCTTACAAAAGGACTAGCGCCAGTAATGAGTGAGCAGTTCTTC.

The chain employs TRBV27 and TRBJ2-7; D gene unclear. In germline, CDR1 is MNHEY, CDR2 SMNVEV (reference sequence). This CDR3 region has 13 residues. V was trimmed by 6 bases and J by 2 bases, leaving 11 bases between them. The CDR3: CASSPTSTYEQYF. In nucleotides, the CDR3 is TGTGCCAGCAGCCCTACATCCACCTACGAGCAGTACTTC.

The chain has TRBV9 and TRBJ2-7; 10 bases line up with TRBD2. The CDR3 consists of 16 residues. V trimming: 3 bases; J trimming: 7 bases; junction bases outside the gene matches: 13. From germline, CDR1 is SGDLS and CDR2 YYNGEE. As DNA, the CDR3 is TGTGCCAGCAGCGCGGGGTCGCTAGCGGGAGTCGAAGAGCAGTACTTC. The encoded protein is CASSAGSLAGVEEQYF. The full variable domain, completed using reference TRBV9 and TRBJ2-7, is DSGVTQTPKHLITATGQRVTLRCSPRSGDLSVYWYQQSLDQGLQFLIQYYNGEERAKGNILERFSAQQFPDLHSELNLSSLELGDSALYFCASSAGSLAGVEEQYFGPGTRLTVT.

This clonotype was observed a few times. V usage is TRBV3-1 and J usage is TRBJ1-2; a possible D gene is TRBD1 (5 bases). This CDR3 region has 12 residues. The germline gives CDR1 LGHDT, CDR2 YNNKEL (reference sequence). Trimming took 3 bases from V and 8 from J, leaving 10 bases between them. CDR3 region: CASSHGTGGYTF. CDR3 DNA sequence: TGTGCCAGCAGCCATGGTACAGGCGGCTACACCTTC.

This clonotype was counted a few times. V usage is TRBV12-3 or TRBV12-4 and J usage is TRBJ2-2; no definite D call. V lost 2 bases and J lost 3, with 7 bases in between. CDR3 length: 14 amino acids. This CDR3 reads CASSLSEYTGELFF. The CDR3 DNA is TGTGCCAGCAGTTTATCAGAGTACACCGGGGAGCTGTTTTTT.

This clonotype came up a few times. The chain uses TRBV6-1 and TRBJ1-5; 8 bases are shared with TRBD1. This CDR3 spans 16 amino acids. Germline assignment: CDR1 MNHNS and CDR2 SASEGT. V was clipped by 5 bases and J by 5 bases; unmatched bases: 11. The CDR3 sequence: CASSPRTGRMDQPQHF. DNA of the CDR3: TGTGCCAGCAGTCCCCGGACAGGGAGAATGGATCAGCCCCAGCATTTT.

This clonotype has a handful of counts. The gene calls are TRBV10-3 and TRBJ2-1; either TRBD1 or TRBD2 may fit D (6 bases each). CDR3 length equals 16 residues. V lost 4 bases to trimming and J lost 4 bases, with 17 bases between them. CDR1 is ENHRY, CDR2 SYGVKD, per germline. The CDR3 protein is CAISVGGRGGYNEQFF. CDR3 in DNA: TGTGCCATCAGTGTCGGAGGGAGAGGGGGATACAATGAGCAGTTCTTC.

A few counts support this clonotype. The rearrangement uses TRBV20-1 and TRBJ1-3; D unclear. The germline CDR1 and CDR2 sequences are DFQATT and SNEGSKA (reference sequence). Trimming took 3 bases from V and 0 from J, leaving 9 bases between them. The CDR3 totals 14 residues. This CDR3 reads CSASPAVSGNTIYF. In DNA, the CDR3 is TGCAGTGCTAGTCCCGCCGTCTCTGGAAACACCATATATTTT.

This clonotype was seen a handful of times. This chain connects TRBV29-1 to TRBJ2-3; TRBD2 is a possible D gene (6 bases). The CDR3 has 13 residues. Between the trimmed V and J ends, which lost 4 bases and 0 bases, there was a span of 8 bases. The germline V gene encodes CDR1 SQVTM and CDR2 ANQGSEA. CDR3 sequence (DNA): TGCAGCGTTGTTAGCGGCAGCACAGATACGCAGTATTTT. Amino acid sequence: CSVVSGSTDTQYF.

The chain is built from TRBV5-1 and TRBJ1-2, with D unresolved. The ends were cut back, 0 bases at V and 7 bases at J, with 13 bases in the middle. From germline, CDR1 is SGHRS and CDR2 YFSETQ. The CDR3 loop spans 14 amino acids. The CDR3 DNA is TGCGCCAGCAGCTTGGAAACGAGGGTCGCTGGCTACACCTTC. Residues: CASSLETRVAGYTF.

The chain combines TRBV7-2 with TRBJ2-1; D is possibly TRBD2 (5 bases). Germline V CDR1 and CDR2: SGHTA, FQGNSA. Deletions cut 4 bases from V and 0 bases from J, with 10 bases between. This CDR3 has 15 residues. The CDR3 DNA is TGTGCCAGCAGCTCCTGGCTAGCCTCCTACAATGAGCAGTTCTTC. The encoded protein is CASSSWLASYNEQFF.

This rearrangement joins TRBV27 to TRBJ2-5; 11 positions match TRBD2. V shed 6 bases, J shed 5 bases, and the junction held 11 bases outside the gene matches. Germline CDR1 and CDR2: MNHEY and SMNVEV (reference sequence). This CDR3 spans 16 amino acids. This chain's CDR3 is CASSNILAGVSETQYF. CDR3 DNA sequence: TGTGCCAGCAGCAACATACTAGCGGGAGTAAGTGAGACCCAGTACTTC.